This T cell receptor beta chain is from a study of blood T cell repertoires in COVID-19. This clone was found a few times. Assay used: immunoSEQ multiplex PCR; TCRdb lists only in-frame clones, some missing. In the table there are around 450,000 clones, 87% of which are singletons. The V end was cut by 0 bases, the J end by 6 bases, with 8 bases between. This CDR3 spans 13 amino acids. Germline V CDR1 and CDR2: WNHNN, SYGVQD (reference sequence). The chain couples TRBV10-1 to TRBJ1-2, with D hard to call. Material: PBMCs or T cells enriched from blood (not recorded which). This sequence originates from a woman between 18 and 29 years old who had recovered from COVID-19. The CDR3 spells CASSESREDGYTF. The CDR3 region has the DNA TGCGCCAGCAGTGAGTCGAGGGAAGATGGCTACACCTTC.